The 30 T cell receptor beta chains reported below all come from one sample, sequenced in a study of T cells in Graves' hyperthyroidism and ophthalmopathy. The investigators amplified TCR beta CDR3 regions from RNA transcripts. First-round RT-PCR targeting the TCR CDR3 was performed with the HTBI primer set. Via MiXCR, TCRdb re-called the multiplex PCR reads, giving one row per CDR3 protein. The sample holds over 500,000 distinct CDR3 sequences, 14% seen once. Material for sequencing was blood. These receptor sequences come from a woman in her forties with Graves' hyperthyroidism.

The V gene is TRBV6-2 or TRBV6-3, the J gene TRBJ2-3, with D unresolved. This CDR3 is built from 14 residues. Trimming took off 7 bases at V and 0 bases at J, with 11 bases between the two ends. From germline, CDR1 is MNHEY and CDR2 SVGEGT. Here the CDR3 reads CASNYGFSTDTQYF. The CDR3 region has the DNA TGTGCCAGCAACTACGGGTTTAGCACAGATACGCAGTATTTT.

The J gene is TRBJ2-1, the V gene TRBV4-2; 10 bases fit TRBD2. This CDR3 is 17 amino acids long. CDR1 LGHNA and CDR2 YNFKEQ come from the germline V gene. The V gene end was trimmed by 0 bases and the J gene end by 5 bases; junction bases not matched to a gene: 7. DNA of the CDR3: TGTGCCAGCAGCCAAGAAGATAGGACTAGCGGAAACAATGAGCAGTTCTTC. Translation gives CASSQEDRTSGNNEQFF.

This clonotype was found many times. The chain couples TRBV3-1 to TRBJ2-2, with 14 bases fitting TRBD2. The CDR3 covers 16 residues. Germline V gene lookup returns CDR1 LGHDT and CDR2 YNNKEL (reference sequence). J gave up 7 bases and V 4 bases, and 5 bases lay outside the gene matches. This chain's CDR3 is CASSRGLAGAGGELFF. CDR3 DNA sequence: TGTGCCAGCAGCCGGGGACTAGCGGGAGCTGGCGGGGAGCTGTTTTTT.

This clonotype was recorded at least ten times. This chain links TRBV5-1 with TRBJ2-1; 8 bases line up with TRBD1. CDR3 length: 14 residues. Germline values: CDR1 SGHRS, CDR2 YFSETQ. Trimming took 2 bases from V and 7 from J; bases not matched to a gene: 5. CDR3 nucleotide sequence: TGCGCCAGCAGCTTAGGGGACAGGCTTAATGAGCAGTTCTTC. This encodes CASSLGDRLNEQFF.

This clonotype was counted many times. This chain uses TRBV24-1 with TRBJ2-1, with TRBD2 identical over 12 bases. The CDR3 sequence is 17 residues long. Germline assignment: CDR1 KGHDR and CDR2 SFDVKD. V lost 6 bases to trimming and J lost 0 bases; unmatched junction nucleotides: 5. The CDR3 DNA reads TGTGCCACCAGTAGTACTAGCGGGAGGAGCTCCTACAATGAGCAGTTCTTC. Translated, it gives CATSSTSGRSSYNEQFF.

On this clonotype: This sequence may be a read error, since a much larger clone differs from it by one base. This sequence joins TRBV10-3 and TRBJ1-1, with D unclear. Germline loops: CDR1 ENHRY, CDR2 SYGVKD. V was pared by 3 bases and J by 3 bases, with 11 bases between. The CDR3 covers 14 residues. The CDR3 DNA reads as TGTGCCATCAGTGAAGGCAGGAGGCACACTGAAGCTTTCTTT. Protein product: CAISEGRRHTEAFF.

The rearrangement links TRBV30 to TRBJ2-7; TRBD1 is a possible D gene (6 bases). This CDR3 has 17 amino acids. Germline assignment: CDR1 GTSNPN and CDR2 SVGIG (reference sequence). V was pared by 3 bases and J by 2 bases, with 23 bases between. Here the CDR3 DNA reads TGTGCCTGGAGCGCTGGCCCCCAACAGGGAACCCCCTACGAGCAGTACTTC. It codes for CAWSAGPQQGTPYEQYF.

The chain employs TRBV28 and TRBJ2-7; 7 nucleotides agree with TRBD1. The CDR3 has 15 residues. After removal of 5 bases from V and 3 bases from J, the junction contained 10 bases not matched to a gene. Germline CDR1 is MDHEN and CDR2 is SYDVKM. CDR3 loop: CASSDPPGGFYEQYF. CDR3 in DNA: TGTGCCAGCAGTGACCCTCCAGGGGGTTTCTACGAGCAGTACTTC.

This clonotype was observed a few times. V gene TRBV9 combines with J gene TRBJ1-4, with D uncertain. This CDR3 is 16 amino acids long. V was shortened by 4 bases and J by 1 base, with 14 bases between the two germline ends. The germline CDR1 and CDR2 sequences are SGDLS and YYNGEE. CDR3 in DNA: TGTGCCAGCAGCCCCCCCGACTCGTTAACTAATGAAAAACTGTTTTTT. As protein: CASSPPDSLTNEKLFF. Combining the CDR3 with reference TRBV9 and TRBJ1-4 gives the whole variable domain DSGVTQTPKHLITATGQRVTLRCSPRSGDLSVYWYQQSLDQGLQFLIQYYNGEERAKGNILERFSAQQFPDLHSELNLSSLELGDSALYFCASSPPDSLTNEKLFFGSGTQLSVL.

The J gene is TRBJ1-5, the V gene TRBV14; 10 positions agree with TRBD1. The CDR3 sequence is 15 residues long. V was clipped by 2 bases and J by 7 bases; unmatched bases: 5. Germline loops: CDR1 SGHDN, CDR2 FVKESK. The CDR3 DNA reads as TGTGCCAGCAGCCAATTCGGGACAGGGGTGCAGCCCCAGCATTTT. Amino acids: CASSQFGTGVQPQHF.

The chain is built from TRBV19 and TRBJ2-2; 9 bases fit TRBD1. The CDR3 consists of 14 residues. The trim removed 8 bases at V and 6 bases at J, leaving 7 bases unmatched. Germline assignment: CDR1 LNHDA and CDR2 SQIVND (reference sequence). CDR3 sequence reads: CASAKDRGSGELFF. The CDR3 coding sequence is TGTGCCAGTGCAAAGGACAGGGGATCCGGGGAGCTGTTTTTT.

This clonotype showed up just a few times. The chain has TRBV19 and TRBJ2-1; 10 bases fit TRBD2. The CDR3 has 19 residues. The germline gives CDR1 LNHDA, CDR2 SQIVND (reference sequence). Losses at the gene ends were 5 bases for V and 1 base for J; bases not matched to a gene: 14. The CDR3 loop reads CASSQGGRLAGYSYNEQFF. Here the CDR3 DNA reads TGTGCCAGTAGTCAGGGGGGCAGACTAGCGGGCTATTCCTACAATGAGCAGTTCTTC.

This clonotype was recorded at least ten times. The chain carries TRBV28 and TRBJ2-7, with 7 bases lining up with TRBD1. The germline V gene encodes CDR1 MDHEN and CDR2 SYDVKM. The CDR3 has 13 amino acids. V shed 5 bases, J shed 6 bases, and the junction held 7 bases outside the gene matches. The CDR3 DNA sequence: TGTGCCAGCAGTCCCCAGGGGGTTCTCGAGCAGTACTTC. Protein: CASSPQGVLEQYF.

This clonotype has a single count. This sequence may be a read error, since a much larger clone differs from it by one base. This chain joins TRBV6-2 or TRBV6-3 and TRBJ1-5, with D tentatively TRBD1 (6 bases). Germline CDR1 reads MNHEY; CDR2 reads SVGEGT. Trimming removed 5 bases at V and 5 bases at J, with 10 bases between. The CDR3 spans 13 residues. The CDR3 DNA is TGTGCCAGCAGTGCGGCAGGGGATCAGCCCCAGCATTTT. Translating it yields CASSAAGDQPQHF.

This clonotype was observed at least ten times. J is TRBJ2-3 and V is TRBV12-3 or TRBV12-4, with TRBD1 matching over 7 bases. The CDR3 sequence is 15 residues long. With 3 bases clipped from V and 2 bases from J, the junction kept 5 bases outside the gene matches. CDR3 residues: CASSLKQGFTDTQYF. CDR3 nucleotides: TGTGCCAGCAGTTTGAAACAGGGGTTCACAGATACGCAGTATTTT.

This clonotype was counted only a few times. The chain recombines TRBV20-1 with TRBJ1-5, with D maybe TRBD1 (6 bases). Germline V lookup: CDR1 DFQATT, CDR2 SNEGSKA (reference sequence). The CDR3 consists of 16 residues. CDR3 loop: CSVIPRHNRAHQPQHF. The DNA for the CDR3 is TGCAGCGTAATCCCACGCCATAACAGGGCACATCAGCCCCAGCATTTT.

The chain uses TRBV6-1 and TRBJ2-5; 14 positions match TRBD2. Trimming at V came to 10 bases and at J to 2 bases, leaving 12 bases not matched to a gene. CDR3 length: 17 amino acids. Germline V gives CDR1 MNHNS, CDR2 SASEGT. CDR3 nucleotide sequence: TGTGCCATCGGGGGGGGACTAGCGGGAGCAAGTCAAGAGACCCAGTACTTC. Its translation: CAIGGGLAGASQETQYF.

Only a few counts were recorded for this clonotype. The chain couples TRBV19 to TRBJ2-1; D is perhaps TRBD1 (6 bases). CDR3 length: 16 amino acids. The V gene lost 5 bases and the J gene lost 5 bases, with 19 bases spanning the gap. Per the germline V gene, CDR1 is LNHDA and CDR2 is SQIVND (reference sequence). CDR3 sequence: CASSVNRVSGDNEQFF. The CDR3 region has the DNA TGTGCCAGTAGTGTAAACAGGGTTTCAGGTGACAATGAGCAGTTCTTC.

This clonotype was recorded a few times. The CDR3 loop is CASNPSGQGARETQYF. DNA for the CDR3: TGTGCCAGCAACCCCTCGGGACAGGGGGCGAGAGAGACCCAGTACTTC. The chain carries TRBV3-1 and TRBJ2-5; 12 nucleotides agree with TRBD1. This CDR3 has 16 amino acids. CDR1 is LGHDT, CDR2 YNNKEL, per germline (reference sequence). V lost 7 bases and J lost 4; bases outside the gene matches: 10.

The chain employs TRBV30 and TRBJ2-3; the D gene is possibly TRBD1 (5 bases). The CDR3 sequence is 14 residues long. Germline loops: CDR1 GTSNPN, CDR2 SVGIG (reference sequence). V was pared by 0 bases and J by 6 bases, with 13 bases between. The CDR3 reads CAWSVVAGWDTQYF. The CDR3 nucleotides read TGTGCCTGGAGTGTAGTGGCAGGGTGGGATACGCAGTATTTT.

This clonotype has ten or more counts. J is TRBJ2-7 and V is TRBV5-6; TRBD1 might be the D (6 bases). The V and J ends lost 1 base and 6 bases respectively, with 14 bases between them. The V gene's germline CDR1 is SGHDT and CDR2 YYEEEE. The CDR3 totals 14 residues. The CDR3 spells CASSLLLDRGEQYF. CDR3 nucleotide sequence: TGTGCCAGCAGCTTGTTGTTGGACAGAGGCGAGCAGTACTTC.

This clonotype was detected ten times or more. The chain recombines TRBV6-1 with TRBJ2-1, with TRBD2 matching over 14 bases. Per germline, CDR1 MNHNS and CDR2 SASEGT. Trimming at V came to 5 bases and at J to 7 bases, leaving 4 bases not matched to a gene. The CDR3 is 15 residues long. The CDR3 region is CASSSGTSGRNEQFF. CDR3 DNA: TGTGCCAGCAGTTCCGGGACTAGCGGGAGAAATGAGCAGTTCTTC.

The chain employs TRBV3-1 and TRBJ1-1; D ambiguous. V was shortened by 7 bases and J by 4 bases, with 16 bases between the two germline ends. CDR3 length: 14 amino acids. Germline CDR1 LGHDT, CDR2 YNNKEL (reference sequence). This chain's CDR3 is CASISFGGRTEAFF. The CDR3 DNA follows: TGTGCCAGCATCTCCTTTGGAGGACGCACTGAAGCTTTCTTT.

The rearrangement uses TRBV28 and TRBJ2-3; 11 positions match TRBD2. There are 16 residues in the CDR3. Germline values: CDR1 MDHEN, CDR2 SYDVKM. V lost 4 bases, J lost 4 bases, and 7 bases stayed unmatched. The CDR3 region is CASSSSTSGKADTQYF. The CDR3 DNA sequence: TGTGCCAGCAGTTCCTCGACTAGCGGGAAGGCAGATACGCAGTATTTT.

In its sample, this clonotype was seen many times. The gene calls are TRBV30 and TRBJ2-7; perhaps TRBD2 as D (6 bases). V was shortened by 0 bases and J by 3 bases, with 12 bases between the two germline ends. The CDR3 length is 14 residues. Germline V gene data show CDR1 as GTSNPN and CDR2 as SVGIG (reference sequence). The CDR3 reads CAWSVRDSLYEQYF. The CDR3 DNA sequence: TGTGCCTGGAGTGTACGGGACTCCCTCTACGAGCAGTACTTC.

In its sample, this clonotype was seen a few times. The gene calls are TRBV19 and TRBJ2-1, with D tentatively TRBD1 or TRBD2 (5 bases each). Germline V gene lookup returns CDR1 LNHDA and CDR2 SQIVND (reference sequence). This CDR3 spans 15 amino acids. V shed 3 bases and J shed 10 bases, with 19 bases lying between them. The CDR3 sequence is CASSIDAFQGREQFF. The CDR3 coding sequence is TGTGCCAGTAGTATCGATGCCTTTCAGGGACGCGAGCAGTTCTTC.

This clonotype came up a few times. Here the CDR3 DNA reads TGCAGTGCTAGAGATCCCTTCTTCACGGGAGATTTCTACGAGCAGTACTTC. The encoded protein is CSARDPFFTGDFYEQYF. This sequence joins TRBV20-1 and TRBJ2-7; TRBD2 is a possible D gene (6 bases). Per germline, CDR1 DFQATT and CDR2 SNEGSKA (reference sequence). This CDR3 is built from 17 residues. V was clipped by 0 bases and J by 3 bases, with 21 bases between them.

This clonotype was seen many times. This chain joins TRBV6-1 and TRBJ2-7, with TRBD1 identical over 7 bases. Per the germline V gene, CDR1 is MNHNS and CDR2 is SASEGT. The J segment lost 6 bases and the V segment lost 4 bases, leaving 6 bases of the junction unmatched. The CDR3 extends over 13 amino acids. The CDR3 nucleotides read TGTGCCAGCAGTGCGACAGGGACAAGCGAGCAGTACTTC. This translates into CASSATGTSEQYF.

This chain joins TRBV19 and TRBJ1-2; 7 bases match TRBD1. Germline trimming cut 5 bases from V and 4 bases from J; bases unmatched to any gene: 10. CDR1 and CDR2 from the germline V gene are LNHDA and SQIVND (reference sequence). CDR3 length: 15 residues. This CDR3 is CASSHRDSLAYGYTF. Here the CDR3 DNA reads TGTGCCAGTAGTCACCGGGACAGCTTAGCCTATGGCTACACCTTC.

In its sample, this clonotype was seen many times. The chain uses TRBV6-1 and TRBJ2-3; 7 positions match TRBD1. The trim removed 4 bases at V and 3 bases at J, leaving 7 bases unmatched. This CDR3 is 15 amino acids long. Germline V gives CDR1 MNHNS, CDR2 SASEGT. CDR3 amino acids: CASSVDRIRTDTQYF. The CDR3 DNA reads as TGTGCCAGCAGTGTGGACAGGATTAGGACAGATACGCAGTATTTT.